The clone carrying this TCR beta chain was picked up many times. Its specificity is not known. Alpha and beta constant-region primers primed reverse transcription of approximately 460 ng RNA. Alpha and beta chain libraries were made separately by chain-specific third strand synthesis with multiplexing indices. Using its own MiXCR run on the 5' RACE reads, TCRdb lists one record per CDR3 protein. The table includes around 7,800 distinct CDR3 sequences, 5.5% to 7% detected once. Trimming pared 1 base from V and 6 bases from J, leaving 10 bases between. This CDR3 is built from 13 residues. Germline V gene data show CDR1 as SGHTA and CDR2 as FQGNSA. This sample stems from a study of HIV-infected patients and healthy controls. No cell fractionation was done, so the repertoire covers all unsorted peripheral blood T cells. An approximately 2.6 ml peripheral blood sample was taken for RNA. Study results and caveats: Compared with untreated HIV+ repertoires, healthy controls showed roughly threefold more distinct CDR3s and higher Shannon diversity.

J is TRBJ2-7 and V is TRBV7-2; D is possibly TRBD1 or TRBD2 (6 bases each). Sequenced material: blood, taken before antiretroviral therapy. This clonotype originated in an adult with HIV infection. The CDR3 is CASSLVGGGEQYF. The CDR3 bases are TGTGCCAGCAGCTTAGTGGGGGGCGGCGAGCAGTACTTC.